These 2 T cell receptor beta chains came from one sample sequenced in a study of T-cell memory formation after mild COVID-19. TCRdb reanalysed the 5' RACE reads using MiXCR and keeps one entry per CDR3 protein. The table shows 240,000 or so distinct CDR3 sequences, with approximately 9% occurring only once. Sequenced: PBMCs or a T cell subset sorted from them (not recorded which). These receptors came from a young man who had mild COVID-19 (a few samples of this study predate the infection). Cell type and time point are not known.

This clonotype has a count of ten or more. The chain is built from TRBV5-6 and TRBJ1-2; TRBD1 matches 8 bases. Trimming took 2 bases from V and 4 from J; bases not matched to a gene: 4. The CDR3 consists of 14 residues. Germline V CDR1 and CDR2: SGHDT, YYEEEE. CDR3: CASSFGQGGYGYTF. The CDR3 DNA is TGTGCCAGCAGCTTCGGACAGGGCGGCTATGGCTACACCTTC.

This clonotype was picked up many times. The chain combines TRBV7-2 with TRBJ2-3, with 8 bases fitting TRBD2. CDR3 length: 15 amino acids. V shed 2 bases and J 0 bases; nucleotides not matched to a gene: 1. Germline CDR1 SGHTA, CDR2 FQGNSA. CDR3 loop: CASSLQRGSTDTQYF. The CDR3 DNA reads TGTGCCAGCAGCTTACAGCGGGGGAGCACAGATACGCAGTATTTT. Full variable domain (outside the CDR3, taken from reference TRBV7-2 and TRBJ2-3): GAGVSQSPSNKVTEKGKDVELRCDPISGHTALYWYRQSLGQGLEFLIYFQGNSAPDKSGLPSDRFSAERTGGSVSTLTIQRTQQEDSAVYLCASSLQRGSTDTQYFGPGTRLTVL.